The T cell receptor beta chain described here comes from a study of Ad26.COV2.S vaccination and SARS-CoV-2 variants. As to this clone: Other DNA sequences in the sample encode the same CDR3.

Here immunoSEQ multiplex PCR was the method, and the copy in TCRdb shows in-frame clones only, minus some. The top ten hold about 13% of the sample, which has about 440,000 clones, approximately 90% seen once. Germline CDR1 reads SGHNT; CDR2 reads YYREEE (reference sequence). CDR3 length equals 14 residues. Between the trimmed V and J ends, which lost 3 bases and 1 base, there was a span of 8 bases. Treatment meaning: 19 received Ad26.COV2.S at low or high dose, single or two shots; 5 received placebo; per-sample allocation not given. At day 63 after the first vaccine or placebo injection, samples were drawn.

This TCR came from a person aged 18-65 years who received the Ad26.COV2.S COVID-19 vaccine or a placebo. The chain links TRBV5-4 to TRBJ2-1; possible D gene TRBD2, 5 bases. The sample was peripheral blood, taken in a trial of Ad26.COV2.S vaccine versus placebo. The CDR3 loop is CASSSSGSYNEQFF. CDR3 sequence (DNA): TGTGCCAGCAGCTCCAGCGGATCCTACAATGAGCAGTTCTTC.